These 18 T cell receptor beta chains were all obtained from the same sample, sequenced in a study of blood T cell repertoires in COVID-19. Clones were read by immunoSEQ multiplex PCR, and TCRdb kept only the in-frame ones, dropping some. Of under 300,000 clones in the sample, roughly 90% are singletons; the top ten hold around 7.2%. Specimen: peripheral blood. The receptors were gathered from a man between 60 and 75 years old who had recovered from COVID-19.

This clone was seen more than once but under ten times. The chain has TRBV27 and TRBJ1-1; D is unclear. Trimming stripped 5 bases from V and 7 bases from J, with 23 bases between. This CDR3 spans 16 amino acids. In germline, CDR1 is MNHEY, CDR2 SMNVEV (reference sequence). This CDR3 reads CASSPHRGGGRDEAFF. The CDR3 DNA is TGTGCCAGCAGTCCCCACCGTGGAGGCGGGCGGGATGAAGCTTTCTTT.

The chain employs TRBV6-6 and TRBJ1-2; 8 bases match TRBD1. Per germline, CDR1 MNHNY and CDR2 SVGAGI (reference sequence). Trimming cost V 5 bases and J 4 bases; bases outside gene matches: 6. The length of the CDR3 is 14 residues. The CDR3 reads CASSIGQGAYGYTF. The DNA of the CDR3 is TGTGCCAGCAGTATAGGACAGGGCGCCTATGGCTACACCTTC.

The genes are TRBV3-1 (or the pseudogene TRBV3-2) and TRBJ2-2, with a tentative D call TRBD1 (5 bases). The V end lost 3 bases, the J end lost 0 bases, and 11 bases lay between the germline ends. There are 16 residues in the CDR3. Germline assignment: CDR1 LGHDT and CDR2 YNNKEL (reference sequence). In DNA form, the CDR3 reads TGTGCCAGCAGCCATCAAGGGGCCTCGAACACCGGGGAGCTGTTTTTT. This translates into CASSHQGASNTGELFF.

V gene TRBV10-3 combines with J gene TRBJ1-3, with 8 bases identical to TRBD1. The V segment lost 5 bases and the J segment 4 bases; nucleotides outside the gene matches: 16. Germline V gives CDR1 ENHRY, CDR2 SYGVKD. This CDR3 has 18 residues. CDR3 DNA: TGTGCCATCAGTAACCCGGGGACAGGTTGGCTCGCGGGAAACACCATATATTTT. It yields the protein CAISNPGTGWLAGNTIYF.

The V and J genes are TRBV6-5 and TRBJ1-1; 9 bases line up with TRBD1. CDR3 length: 14 residues. Germline V gene data show CDR1 as MNHEY and CDR2 as SVGAGI. V lost 6 bases and J lost 3; bases outside the gene matches: 5. CDR3 region: CASRIQGADTEAFF. In nucleotides, the CDR3 is TGTGCCAGCAGAATACAGGGGGCCGACACTGAAGCTTTCTTT.

The chain carries TRBV6-5 and TRBJ2-3; D is unclear. The CDR3 covers 12 residues. The ends were cut back, 5 bases at V and 5 bases at J, with 8 bases in the middle. CDR1 and CDR2 (germline): MNHEY, SVGAGI. The chain's CDR3 is CASSLPGDTQYF. CDR3 in DNA: TGTGCCAGCAGTCTACCGGGAGATACGCAGTATTTT.

The genes are TRBV12-3 or TRBV12-4 and TRBJ1-1, with 7 bases matching TRBD1. The V and J ends lost 6 bases and 1 base, in that order; junction bases with no gene match: 2. This CDR3 has 13 amino acids. In nucleotides, the CDR3 is TGTGCCAGCAGGAGACAGGGGAACACTGAAGCTTTCTTT. This codes for CASRRQGNTEAFF.

V usage is TRBV18 and J usage is TRBJ2-4, with 7 bases identical to TRBD1. V was clipped by 3 bases and J by 8 bases; unmatched bases: 7. This CDR3 is built from 14 residues. CDR1 is KGHSH and CDR2 is LQKENI in the germline V gene. Here the CDR3 DNA reads TGTGCCAGCTCACCTAACAACAGGGGAGACATTCAGTACTTC. This codes for CASSPNNRGDIQYF.

V usage is TRBV10-3 and J usage is TRBJ2-1; 9 bases are a match to TRBD2. This CDR3 spans 12 amino acids. Per germline, CDR1 ENHRY and CDR2 SYGVKD. Trimming removed 10 bases from V and 7 bases from J; junction bases left unmatched: 5. CDR3 DNA: TGTGCCACTGGCGGGGGGGAGAATGAGCAGTTCTTC. Translating gives CATGGGENEQFF.

This clone was observed a single time. J is TRBJ2-3 and V is TRBV19; maybe TRBD1 (6 bases). V was clipped by 5 bases and J by 1 base, with 10 bases between them. The germline V gene encodes CDR1 LNHDA and CDR2 SQIVND (reference sequence). The length of the CDR3 is 14 residues. CDR3 sequence reads: CASSLQGGTDTQYF. The CDR3 nucleotides are TGTGCCAGTAGTCTACAGGGTGGCACAGATACGCAGTATTTT.

The chain uses TRBV30 and TRBJ2-2; 11 nucleotides agree with TRBD1. V was pared by 3 bases and J by 6 bases, with 6 bases of the junction left unmatched. The CDR3 is 15 residues long. Germline CDR1 GTSNPN, CDR2 SVGIG (reference sequence). Written as DNA, the CDR3 is TGTGCCTGGAGGGGACAGGGGGTGGGGTCCGGGGAGCTGTTTTTT. It encodes CAWRGQGVGSGELFF.

This clone was detected a few times. This chain uses TRBV3-1 (or the pseudogene TRBV3-2) with TRBJ1-6; the D gene is possibly TRBD1 (6 bases). The CDR3 has 16 amino acids. CDR1 and CDR2 from the germline V gene are LGHDT and YNNKEL (reference sequence). Trimming removed 1 base at V and 6 bases at J, with 13 bases between. The CDR3 coding sequence is TGTGCCAGCAGCCAAGCAGGGGCTGGGCTTAATTCACCCCTCCACTTT. It yields the protein CASSQAGAGLNSPLHF.

The rearrangement uses TRBV11-2 and TRBJ2-2; tentative D call: TRBD1 (7 bases). V was pared by 1 base and J by 7 bases, with 13 bases between. CDR3 size: 15 residues. Germline V gene lookup returns CDR1 SGHAT and CDR2 FQNNGV. The DNA for the CDR3 is TGTGCCAGCAGCTTAGGGAGGGGGCGCTTCGGGGAGCTGTTTTTT. Protein product: CASSLGRGRFGELFF.

This chain links TRBV30 with TRBJ2-7; tentatively, D is TRBD2 (5 bases). Germline V lookup: CDR1 GTSNPN, CDR2 SVGIG (reference sequence). Trimming stripped 5 bases from V and 7 bases from J, with 18 bases between. This CDR3 is 13 amino acids long. CDR3: CAWAGNPYMEQYF. The CDR3 coding sequence is TGTGCCTGGGCCGGGAACCCGTATATGGAGCAGTACTTC.

The chain recombines TRBV12-2 with TRBJ1-4. TRBV12-2 is an annotated pseudogene. CDR3 length: 16 residues. For the CDR3, the DNA is TGTGCAAGTCGCCCCGGGGGGTATGGTCTTAATGAAAAACTGTTTTTT. This codes for CASRPGGYGLNEKLFF.

The chain has TRBV3-1 (or the pseudogene TRBV3-2) and TRBJ2-7; TRBD2 is a possible D gene (6 bases). The CDR3 length is 13 residues. The germline CDR1 and CDR2 sequences are LGHDT and YNNKEL (reference sequence). V gave up 1 base and J gave up 7 bases, with 11 bases separating them. DNA of the CDR3: TGTGCCAGCAGCCAAGTCGCGGGGAGGGAGCAGTACTTC. Translation gives CASSQVAGREQYF.

The chain couples TRBV6-4 to TRBJ1-2; TRBD1 aligns across 8 bases. Looked up from germline, CDR1 is MRHNA and CDR2 is SNTAGT. J was trimmed by 7 bases and V by 6 bases; bases with no gene match: 7. This CDR3 is built from 13 residues. The CDR3 DNA follows: TGTGCCAGCAGCGCCGGACAGGGCCTTGGCTACACCTTC. The encoded protein is CASSAGQGLGYTF.

This chain uses TRBV2 with TRBJ1-2; 7 bases line up with TRBD1. The CDR3 is 14 residues long. With V trimmed by 5 bases and J by 7 bases, 10 bases remained unmatched. Germline CDR1 and CDR2: SNHLY and FYNNEI. CDR3 region: CASSPGQKISGYTF. In DNA, the CDR3 is TGTGCCAGCAGTCCGGGACAGAAGATTTCTGGCTACACCTTC.